One and the same sample provided the 13 T cell receptor beta chains below, sequenced in a study of radiotherapy plus CTLA-4 blockade in lung cancer. Clones were read by immunoSEQ multiplex PCR, and TCRdb kept only the in-frame ones, dropping some. The data show about 80,000 clones, under 85% seen once. Specimen: peripheral blood, collected from a patient treated with radiotherapy plus ipilimumab. The receptors shown here come from a human donor with non-small cell lung cancer who had stable disease on radiotherapy plus ipilimumab.

V is TRBV25-1 and J is TRBJ1-2; D unclear. Germline V lookup: CDR1 MGHDK, CDR2 SYGVNS. This CDR3 spans 15 amino acids. The V gene lost 2 bases and the J gene lost 5 bases, with 15 bases spanning the gap. CDR3 in amino acids: CASSEEVQPEYGYTF. In nucleotides, the CDR3 is TGTGCCAGCAGTGAAGAGGTTCAACCCGAATATGGCTACACCTTC.

V and J are TRBV28 and TRBJ1-1; 7 bases agree with TRBD1. V lost 6 bases and J lost 1; bases outside the gene matches: 8. CDR1 is MDHEN, CDR2 SYDVKM, per germline. There are 15 residues in the CDR3. CDR3 protein: CASSRSQGTNTEAFF. CDR3 DNA: TGTGCCAGCAGCCGGTCACAGGGGACGAACACTGAAGCTTTCTTT.

The chain is built from TRBV2 and TRBJ1-1, with a possible D match to TRBD1 (5 bases). The CDR3 covers 12 residues. Trimming shortened V by 7 bases and J by 8 bases, and 14 bases separated the two germline ends. Germline lookup yields CDR1 SNHLY and CDR2 FYNNEI. DNA of the CDR3: TGTGCCAGCAAAAACCGGGACGTGGAAGCTTTCTTT. Translated: CASKNRDVEAFF.

The chain recombines TRBV2 with TRBJ1-5; possible D gene TRBD1, 5 bases. Trimming cost V 3 bases and J 2 bases, with 8 bases left between them. Germline CDR1 SNHLY, CDR2 FYNNEI. CDR3 length: 14 residues. CDR3 DNA sequence: TGTGCCAGCAGTGAGCAGGGAGGCAATCAGCCCCAGCATTTT. It is translated as CASSEQGGNQPQHF.

To note about this clone: At one of its ends the junction is not consistent with the germline gene, which may arise from a read error. The chain uses TRBV7-7 and TRBJ2-1; 7 bases fit TRBD2. The CDR3 runs 15 residues. The germline gives CDR1 SSHAT, CDR2 FNYEAQ (reference sequence). Written as DNA, the CDR3 is TGTGCTAGCAGCTTAGGGGCTAGCGGAGCGAATGAGCAGTTCTTC. It codes for CASSLGASGANEQFF. Complete variable domain (other parts from reference TRBV7-7 and TRBJ2-1): GAGVSQSPRYKVTKRGQDVTLRCDPISSHATLYWYQQALGQGPEFLTYFNYEAQPDKSGLPSDRFSAERPEGSISTLTIQRTEQRDSAMYRCASSLGASGANEQFFGPGTRLTVL.

This clone has a single count. The rearrangement joins TRBV9 to TRBJ2-3; 10 bases fit TRBD2. Germline V gene sequence: CDR1 SGDLS, CDR2 YYNGEE. This CDR3 is 17 amino acids long. V dropped 0 bases and J dropped 4; count of bases not matched to a gene: 8. CDR3 coding DNA: TGTGCCAGCAGCGTAGGTATAGGAGCGGGAGGGCCAGATACGCAGTATTTT. This gives the protein CASSVGIGAGGPDTQYF.

This sequence joins TRBV18 and TRBJ2-1; D is perhaps TRBD1 (6 bases). V was clipped by 2 bases and J by 6 bases, with 17 bases between them. Germline V gene lookup returns CDR1 KGHSH and CDR2 LQKENI. The CDR3 runs 16 residues. The CDR3 DNA sequence: TGTGCCAGCTCACCATCAGGGGCAAATAGTGCCAATGAGCAGTTCTTC. It codes for CASSPSGANSANEQFF.

Judged by abundance, this clone is medium-sized (0.01 to 0.1%). This chain joins TRBV7-2 and TRBJ2-7, with 9 bases that match TRBD2. Germline CDR1 SGHTA, CDR2 FQGNSA. This CDR3 is built from 15 residues. V trimming: 0 bases; J trimming: 6 bases; junction bases outside the gene matches: 6. CDR3 amino acids: CASSLASGSLSEQYF. The CDR3 region has the DNA TGTGCCAGCAGCTTAGCTAGCGGGAGTCTGTCCGAGCAGTACTTC.

V gene TRBV14 combines with J gene TRBJ2-7; the match to TRBD2 covers 8 bases. V trimming: 0 bases; J trimming: 5 bases; junction bases outside the gene matches: 9. In germline, CDR1 is SGHDN, CDR2 FVKESK. The CDR3 length is 16 residues. As DNA, the CDR3 is TGTGCCAGCAGCCAAGAAGGCAGCGGGAGACCCCACGAGCAGTACTTC. This gives the protein CASSQEGSGRPHEQYF.

The chain combines TRBV19 with TRBJ2-7, with D perhaps assigned TRBD1 or TRBD2 (5 bases each). From germline, CDR1 is LNHDA and CDR2 SQIVND (reference sequence). Trimming shortened V by 2 bases and J by 2 bases, and 10 bases separated the two germline ends. This CDR3 has 14 amino acids. The CDR3 sequence is CASSIRGGPYEQYF. CDR3 in DNA: TGTGCCAGTAGTATACGGGGCGGACCCTACGAGCAGTACTTC.

This clone was counted only a few times. The chain links TRBV25-1 to TRBJ1-1, with a weak D call TRBD1 (5 bases). The CDR3 sequence is 14 residues long. Trimming stripped 4 bases from V and 1 base from J, with 10 bases between. Germline V gives CDR1 MGHDK, CDR2 SYGVNS. CDR3 nucleotides: TGTGCCAGCAGTGTTACTGGGGGGAACACTGAAGCTTTCTTT. It specifies CASSVTGGNTEAFF.

The chain combines TRBV7-3 with TRBJ1-6, with a possible D match to TRBD1 (5 bases). Per germline, CDR1 SGHTA and CDR2 FQGTGA. The V and J ends lost 2 bases and 10 bases respectively, with 15 bases between them. The CDR3 extends over 15 amino acids. As DNA, the CDR3 is TGTGCCAGCAGCTTATCCCGGGGGAATGGGTCACCCCTCCACTTT. Translating gives CASSLSRGNGSPLHF.

This clone was seen just once. This chain connects TRBV7-2 to TRBJ1-3, with D unclear. Germline CDR1 SGHTA, CDR2 FQGNSA. The V end was cut by 5 bases, the J end by 4 bases, with 15 bases between. The CDR3 has 15 residues. The CDR3 loop is CASSPRVQFGNTIYF. The CDR3 DNA reads as TGTGCCAGCAGCCCGAGGGTACAGTTCGGAAACACCATATATTTT.